The 5 T cell receptor beta chains given below trace back to one sample, sequenced in a study of CXCR3-negative and CXCR3-positive naive CD8 T cells. The study's findings and limits: Researchers report that CXCR3-positive naive cells carry more hydrophobic TRB CDR3s than CXCR3-negative naive cells.

The authors prepared UMI-labeled TRB cDNA libraries by 5' RACE. From its re-call of the 5' RACE reads, TCRdb lists each CDR3 protein once, without DNA. The listing records roughly 65,000 distinct CDR3 sequences. Which antigens these TCRs recognize remains unknown. Sequencing input: naive CXCR3+ CD8+ T cells from blood. Subset noted: CD45RO-CCR7+CD27+CD95- naive CD8+ T cells expressing CXCR3 (TNR3+). These receptor sequences come from a human donor in good health. Some clones in this sample may be carry-over from other donors' samples.

The chain joins TRBV6-5 to TRBJ2-7; TCRdb's D call of TRBD1 is untestable without DNA. Germline CDR1 reads MNHEY; CDR2 reads SVGAGI. The CDR3 has 13 residues. CDR3 amino acids: CASSYDRAYEQYF.

The V gene is TRBV5-1, the J gene TRBJ2-7; TCRdb indicates TRBD1, and absent DNA this call remains unverified. CDR3 length equals 15 residues. CDR1 SGHRS and CDR2 YFSETQ come from the germline V gene. The CDR3 loop reads CASSPEDRGPREQYF.

The genes are TRBV29-1 and TRBJ1-4; TCRdb lists TRBD1, though no DNA is available to test this call. The CDR3 runs 13 residues. The germline gives CDR1 SQVTM, CDR2 ANQGSEA. CDR3 sequence: CSVVRQGSEKLFF.

This sequence joins TRBV6-2 or TRBV6-3 and TRBJ2-7. Germline CDR1 MNHEY, CDR2 SVGEGT. This CDR3 contains 12 residues. CDR3 sequence reads: CASSTNSYEQYF.

This chain uses TRBV11-2 with TRBJ2-3. The CDR3 length is 12 residues. Germline V gives CDR1 SGHAT, CDR2 FQNNGV. CDR3 region: CASSLFPDTQYF.